This is a list of T cell receptor beta chains from one sample in a study of T cells expressing NK-cell markers. TCRdb reanalyzed the 5' RACE reads and collapses them to one entry per CDR3 protein, without DNA. The table for this sample gives more than 1,000 distinct CDR3 sequences. Sample: blood T cells: a sorted CD56 or NKG2C T cell subset, CD4+ or CD8+ T cells, or bulk PBMC T cells (not recorded which). The origin of the receptors is a woman aged 18-29 years in good health. Each CDR3 is given with its conserved first and last residue. Each record gives: V gene, J gene, clone size, CDR3 protein. Clone size is stated in some rows and not others, as once, few, many or a class when expanded.

v_gene: TRBV7-2
j_gene: TRBJ1-6
abundance: medium-sized
CDR3aa: CASSLVSQGSPLHF

v_gene: TRBV28
j_gene: TRBJ2-7
abundance: medium-sized
CDR3aa: CASSFFIWDPAREQYF

v_gene: TRBV29-1
j_gene: TRBJ2-1
abundance: .
CDR3aa: CSVMGGGSSYNEQFF

v_gene: TRBV2
j_gene: TRBJ2-2
abundance: medium-sized
CDR3aa: CASSARESTGELFF

v_gene: TRBV5-1
j_gene: TRBJ2-7
abundance: medium-sized
CDR3aa: CASSLPREGPYEQYF

v_gene: TRBV12-3/TRBV12-4
j_gene: TRBJ1-5
abundance: medium-sized
CDR3aa: CASSPGLGVNQPQHF

v_gene: TRBV20-1
j_gene: TRBJ2-5
abundance: medium-sized
CDR3aa: CSARDLESGETQYF

v_gene: TRBV6-2/TRBV6-3
j_gene: TRBJ1-5
abundance: medium-sized
CDR3aa: CASAKTHSNQPQHF

v_gene: TRBV20-1
j_gene: TRBJ2-4
abundance: medium-sized
CDR3aa: CSARASLNAQYF

v_gene: TRBV24-1
j_gene: TRBJ2-2
abundance: medium-sized
CDR3aa: CATSDRGAGELFF

v_gene: TRBV27
j_gene: TRBJ2-1
abundance: medium-sized
CDR3aa: CASSLLAGVSLYNEQFF

v_gene: TRBV12-3/TRBV12-4
j_gene: TRBJ2-3
abundance: medium-sized
CDR3aa: CASSMTSGDHGVQYF

v_gene: TRBV7-6
j_gene: TRBJ2-7
abundance: medium-sized
CDR3aa: CASSPGVKGSEQYF

v_gene: TRBV2
j_gene: TRBJ2-7
abundance: .
CDR3aa: CASSEPGRTLDEQYF

v_gene: TRBV10-3
j_gene: TRBJ2-1
abundance: .
CDR3aa: CAITLGTSGRGVDNEQFF

v_gene: TRBV6-2/TRBV6-3
j_gene: TRBJ2-1
abundance: .
CDR3aa: CASSYFGTSAFF

v_gene: TRBV10-3
j_gene: TRBJ1-4
abundance: .
CDR3aa: CAIRDGHFPTNEKLFF

v_gene: TRBV20-1
j_gene: TRBJ2-3
abundance: medium-sized
CDR3aa: CSARVVAGGPGTDTQYF

v_gene: TRBV29-1
j_gene: TRBJ1-2
abundance: .
CDR3aa: CSVEGRRRSSGGYTF

v_gene: TRBV6-5
j_gene: TRBJ2-4
abundance: medium-sized
CDR3aa: CASSYPSWWSPYSKNIQYF

v_gene: TRBV29-1
j_gene: TRBJ1-2
abundance: medium-sized
CDR3aa: CSVPDQQPRRGYTF

v_gene: TRBV10-1
j_gene: TRBJ2-3
abundance: medium-sized
CDR3aa: CALGPGEVEDTQYF

v_gene: TRBV19
j_gene: TRBJ2-7
abundance: .
CDR3aa: CASSIGLAGAVEQYF

v_gene: TRBV28
j_gene: TRBJ1-3
abundance: medium-sized
CDR3aa: CATVRVGVSSGNTIYF

v_gene: TRBV12-3/TRBV12-4
j_gene: TRBJ2-3
abundance: medium-sized
CDR3aa: CASSLPGSWVGSDTQYF

v_gene: TRBV15
j_gene: TRBJ1-5
abundance: medium-sized
CDR3aa: CATSISLGDGLINQPQHF

v_gene: TRBV27
j_gene: TRBJ2-7
abundance: .
CDR3aa: CASSVRDRSSYEQYF

v_gene: TRBV7-8
j_gene: TRBJ2-7
abundance: medium-sized
CDR3aa: CASSAYPGQPYEQYF

v_gene: TRBV12-5
j_gene: TRBJ2-3
abundance: .
CDR3aa: CASVLAALTDTQYF

v_gene: TRBV7-8
j_gene: TRBJ2-3
abundance: medium-sized
CDR3aa: CASSLPLRTDTQYF